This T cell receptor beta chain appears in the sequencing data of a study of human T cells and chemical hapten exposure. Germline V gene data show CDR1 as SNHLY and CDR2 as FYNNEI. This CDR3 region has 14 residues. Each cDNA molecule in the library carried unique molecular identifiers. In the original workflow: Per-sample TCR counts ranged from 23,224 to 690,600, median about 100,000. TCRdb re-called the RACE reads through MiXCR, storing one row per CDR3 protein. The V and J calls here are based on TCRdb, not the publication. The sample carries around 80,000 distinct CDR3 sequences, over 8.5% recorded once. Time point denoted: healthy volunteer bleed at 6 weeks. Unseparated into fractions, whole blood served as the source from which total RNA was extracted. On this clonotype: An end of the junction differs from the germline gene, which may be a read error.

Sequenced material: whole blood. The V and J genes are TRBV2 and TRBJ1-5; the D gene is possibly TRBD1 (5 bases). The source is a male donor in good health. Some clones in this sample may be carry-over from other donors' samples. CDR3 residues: CDSSWGGSNQPQHF. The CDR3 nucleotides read TGTGACAGCAGCTGGGGGGGTAGCAATCAGCCCCAGCATTTT.